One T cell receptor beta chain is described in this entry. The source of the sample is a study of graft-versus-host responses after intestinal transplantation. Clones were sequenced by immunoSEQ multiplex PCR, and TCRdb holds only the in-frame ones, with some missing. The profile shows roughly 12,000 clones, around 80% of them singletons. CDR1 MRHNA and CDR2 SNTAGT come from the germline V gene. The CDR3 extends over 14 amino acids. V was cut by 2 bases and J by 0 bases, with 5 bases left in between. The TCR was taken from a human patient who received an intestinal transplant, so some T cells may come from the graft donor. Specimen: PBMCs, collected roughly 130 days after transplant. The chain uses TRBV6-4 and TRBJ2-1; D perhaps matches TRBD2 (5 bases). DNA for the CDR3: TGTGCCAGCAGTGACGGGAGCTCCTACAATGAGCAGTTCTTC. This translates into CASSDGSSYNEQFF.